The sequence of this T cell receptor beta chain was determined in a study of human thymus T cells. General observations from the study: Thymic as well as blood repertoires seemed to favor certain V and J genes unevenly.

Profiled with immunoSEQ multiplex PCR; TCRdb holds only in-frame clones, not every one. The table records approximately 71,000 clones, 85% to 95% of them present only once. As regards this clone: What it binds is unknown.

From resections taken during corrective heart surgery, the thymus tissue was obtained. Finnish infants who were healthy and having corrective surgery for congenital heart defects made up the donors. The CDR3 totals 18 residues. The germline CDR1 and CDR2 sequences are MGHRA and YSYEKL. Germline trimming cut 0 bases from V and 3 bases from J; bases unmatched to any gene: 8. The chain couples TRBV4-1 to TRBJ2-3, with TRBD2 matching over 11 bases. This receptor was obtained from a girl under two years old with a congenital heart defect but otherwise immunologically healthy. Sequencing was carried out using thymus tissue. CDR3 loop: CASSQEVLAGVTTDTQYF. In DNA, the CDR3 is TGCGCCAGCAGCCAAGAGGTACTAGCGGGAGTCACGACAGATACGCAGTATTTT.